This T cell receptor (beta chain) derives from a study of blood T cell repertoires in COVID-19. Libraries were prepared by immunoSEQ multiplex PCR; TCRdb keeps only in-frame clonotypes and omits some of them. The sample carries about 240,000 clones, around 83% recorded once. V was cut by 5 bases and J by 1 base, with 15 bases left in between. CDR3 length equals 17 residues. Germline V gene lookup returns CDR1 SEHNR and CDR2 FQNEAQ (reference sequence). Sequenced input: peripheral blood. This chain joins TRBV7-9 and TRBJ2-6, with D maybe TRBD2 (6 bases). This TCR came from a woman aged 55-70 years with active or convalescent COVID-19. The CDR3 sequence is CASSIGRGRSGANVLTF. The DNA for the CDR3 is TGTGCCAGCAGCATCGGACGTGGGAGGTCTGGGGCCAACGTCCTGACTTTC.